The 14 T cell receptor beta chains listed next were all sequenced from one sample in a study of CD8+CD57+ T cells in acquired aplastic anemia. Investigators profiled TCR beta VDJ and CDR3 from genomic DNA template. TCRdb ran MiXCR on the reads and lists one entry per CDR3 protein. The sample records roughly 180,000 distinct CDR3 sequences, less than 65% being singletons. Sequenced sample: sorted CD4+, CD8+, or CD8+CD57+ T cells (not recorded which) from PBMCs. These receptors came from a human donor with severe aplastic anemia or a healthy control (not recorded which).

The chain links TRBV10-3 to TRBJ1-2, with a possible D match to TRBD1 (5 bases). Trimming left V 4 bases short and J 1 base short, with 7 bases between. The CDR3 loop spans 13 amino acids. Germline values: CDR1 ENHRY, CDR2 SYGVKD. The CDR3 loop reads CAISVTVNYGYTF. CDR3 nucleotide sequence: TGTGCCATCAGTGTGACAGTTAACTATGGCTACACCTTC.

Notes on this clonotype: At one end, the junction sequence differs from germline, possibly due to a read error. This chain uses TRBV2 with TRBJ2-7; D may correspond to TRBD1 or TRBD2 (5 bases each). Germline V lookup: CDR1 SNHLY, CDR2 FYNNEI. The CDR3 is made up of 11 amino acids. CDR3 in amino acids: CASSEQGERRF. The CDR3 nucleotides read TGTGCCAGCAGTGAGCAAGGGGAGCGCCGTTTC.

The rearrangement joins TRBV15 to TRBJ2-2, with 10 positions matching TRBD1. This CDR3 has 16 residues. The germline V gene encodes CDR1 LNHNV and CDR2 YYDKDF (reference sequence). V shed 1 base, J shed 5 bases, and the junction held 4 bases outside the gene matches. This CDR3 reads CATSRGRQGATGELFF. The CDR3 DNA is TGTGCCACCAGCAGAGGCAGACAGGGGGCGACCGGGGAGCTGTTTTTT.

The V call is TRBV5-4, the J call TRBJ2-5; 10 bases are a match to TRBD2. Losses at the gene ends were 5 bases for V and 5 bases for J; bases not matched to a gene: 12. The CDR3 spans 16 residues. The germline gives CDR1 SGHNT, CDR2 YYREEE (reference sequence). The CDR3 DNA follows: TGTGCCAGCAGTTTACCAGCGGGGGGGCAACTGGAGACCCAGTACTTC. Translated, it gives CASSLPAGGQLETQYF.

In regard to this clonotype: At one of its ends the junction is not consistent with the germline gene, which may arise from a read error. The V gene is TRBV24-1, the J gene TRBJ1-1, with D perhaps matching TRBD1 (5 bases). The CDR3 loop spans 14 amino acids. Germline V gene lookup returns CDR1 KGHDR and CDR2 SFDVKD. Here the CDR3 DNA reads TGCGCCACCAAAGTGACAGTTCCAGGCGGTGAAGCTTTCTTT. The encoded protein is CATKVTVPGGEAFF.

This clonotype was observed at least ten times. The rearrangement uses TRBV5-4 and TRBJ2-5, with 7 positions matching TRBD1. J gave up 1 base and V 4 bases, and 10 bases lay outside the gene matches. The length of the CDR3 is 16 residues. Germline V gene data show CDR1 as SGHNT and CDR2 as YYREEE (reference sequence). The CDR3 DNA reads as TGTGCCAGCAGCGATACACCGGGACAGCCCCAAGAGACCCAGTACTTC. Protein: CASSDTPGQPQETQYF. Combining the CDR3 with reference TRBV5-4 and TRBJ2-5 gives the whole variable domain ETGVTQSPTHLIKTRGQQVTLRCSSQSGHNTVSWYQQALGQGPQFIFQYYREEENGRGNFPPRFSGLQFPNYSSELNVNALELDDSALYLCASSDTPGQPQETQYFGPGTRLLVL.

This chain uses TRBV20-1 with TRBJ1-1, with D maybe TRBD1 (6 bases). The CDR3 contains 13 residues. Per the germline V gene, CDR1 is DFQATT and CDR2 is SNEGSKA (reference sequence). The V end lost 3 bases, the J end lost 1 base, and 9 bases lay between the germline ends. CDR3: CSARSGANTEAFF. The CDR3 DNA follows: TGCAGTGCTAGGTCGGGGGCGAACACTGAAGCTTTCTTT.

In its sample, this clonotype was seen once. The J gene is TRBJ2-7, the V gene TRBV7-3; 9 bases line up with TRBD1. Germline CDR1 is SGHTA and CDR2 is FQGTGA. V dropped 9 bases and J dropped 6; count of bases not matched to a gene: 12. The CDR3 has 14 residues. CDR3 protein: CARSSPGQGSEQYF. CDR3 nucleotides: TGTGCCAGAAGCAGCCCGGGACAGGGTAGCGAGCAGTACTTC. Filled out from reference TRBV7-3 and TRBJ2-7, the complete variable domain reads GAGVSQTPSNKVTEKGKYVELRCDPISGHTALYWYRQSLGQGPEFLIYFQGTGAADDSGLPNDRFFAVRPEGSVSTLKIQRTERGDSAVYLCARSSPGQGSEQYFGPGTRLTVT.

The chain couples TRBV2 to TRBJ2-7, with a tentative D call TRBD1 (6 bases). In germline, CDR1 is SNHLY, CDR2 FYNNEI. There are 15 residues in the CDR3. V was trimmed by 3 bases and J by 1 base, leaving 13 bases between them. The CDR3 nucleotides read TGTGCCAGCAGTGATCAGTCCAGGGGTTCCTACGAGCAGTACTTC. Protein: CASSDQSRGSYEQYF.

The chain has TRBV5-6 and TRBJ1-1; the D is unclear. Germline CDR1 SGHDT, CDR2 YYEEEE. This CDR3 is 14 amino acids long. V shed 1 base and J shed 0 bases, with 7 bases lying between them. The CDR3 DNA reads as TGTGCCAGCAGCTTGCTGTGGTTGAACACTGAAGCTTTCTTT. Translating it yields CASSLLWLNTEAFF.

Comment on this clonotype: The junction and the germline gene differ at one end; a read error may be behind it. The V and J genes are TRBV9 and TRBJ2-7; 9 bases fit TRBD1. Germline CDR1 SGDLS, CDR2 YYNGEE. The CDR3 covers 14 residues. The CDR3 DNA sequence: TGCGCCAGCAGCGCACCGGGACAGGGTGTCGAGCAGTACTTC. It encodes CASSAPGQGVEQYF.

In this sample, this clonotype turned up many times. The rearrangement uses TRBV4-1 and TRBJ2-3; D not resolved. CDR1 is MGHRA, CDR2 YSYEKL, per germline. The V end was cut by 7 bases, the J end by 5 bases, with 10 bases between. The CDR3 extends over 12 amino acids. CDR3 sequence reads: CASTQSGDTQYF. CDR3 in DNA: TGCGCCAGCACACAGAGTGGAGATACGCAGTATTTT.

This clonotype occurred a few times. This chain links TRBV5-5 with TRBJ2-7, with TRBD2 as a possible D gene (5 bases). Germline loops: CDR1 SGHKS, CDR2 YYEKEE (reference sequence). Trimming cost V 1 base and J 7 bases, with 9 bases left between them. This CDR3 comprises 12 residues. This CDR3 is CASSLLGDEQYF. As DNA, the CDR3 is TGTGCCAGCAGCTTGCTCGGGGATGAGCAGTACTTC.

The sample holds a few counts of this clonotype. The genes are TRBV11-2 and TRBJ2-5; D uncertain. The germline CDR1 and CDR2 sequences are SGHAT and FQNNGV. Deletions cut 4 bases from V and 0 bases from J, with 9 bases between. The CDR3 spans 14 residues. DNA of the CDR3: TGTGCCAGCAGCTCACCCGACTACCAAGAGACCCAGTACTTC. It translates to CASSSPDYQETQYF.